Following are 30 T cell receptor beta chains from one sample sequenced in a study of blood T cell repertoires in COVID-19. The data were produced by immunoSEQ multiplex PCR, yet TCRdb's version contains in-frame clones alone and is incomplete. The sample holds 150,000 or so clones, roughly nine tenths seen once. Source material: peripheral blood. These receptors all stem from a man between 50 and 59 years old with acute or convalescent COVID-19.

The genes are TRBV2 and TRBJ2-5; D gene ambiguous. V gave up 6 bases and J gave up 3 bases, with 8 bases separating them. This CDR3 contains 12 residues. Germline V gives CDR1 SNHLY, CDR2 FYNNEI. This CDR3 is CASRGSKETQYF. The CDR3 nucleotides read TGTGCCAGCAGGGGCAGTAAAGAGACCCAGTACTTC.

This rearrangement joins TRBV7-2 to TRBJ2-7, with 7 bases matching TRBD2. Germline V CDR1 and CDR2: SGHTA, FQGNSA. The CDR3 has 13 residues. With V trimmed by 4 bases and J by 7 bases, 7 bases remained unmatched. CDR3 loop: CASSSRRGEEQYV. CDR3 DNA: TGTGCCAGCAGCTCCCGACGGGGGGAAGAGCAGTACGTC.

This chain uses TRBV15 with TRBJ1-1, with 8 bases aligning to TRBD1. This CDR3 spans 16 amino acids. Germline V CDR1 and CDR2: LNHNV, YYDKDF (reference sequence). The junction had 4 bases not matched to a gene; V was cut back by 0 bases and J by 1 base. The DNA of the CDR3 is TGTGCCACCAGCAGAGAAACCGGGACAGGGAACACTGAAGCTTTCTTT. As protein: CATSRETGTGNTEAFF. The full variable domain, completed using reference TRBV15 and TRBJ1-1, is DAMVIQNPRYQVTQFGKPVTLSCSQTLNHNVMYWYQQKSSQAPKLLFHYYDKDFNNEADTPDNFQSRRPNTSFCFLDIRSPGLGDTAMYLCATSRETGTGNTEAFFGQGTRLTVV.

The rearrangement uses TRBV9 and TRBJ1-5; possibly TRBD1 for D (5 bases). CDR1 and CDR2 (germline): SGDLS, YYNGEE. V lost 4 bases and J 6 bases, leaving 11 bases between the germline ends. The CDR3 is 13 amino acids. The CDR3 loop is CASSSGGGQPQHF. CDR3 nucleotides: TGTGCCAGCAGCTCGGGGGGGGGTCAGCCCCAGCATTTT.

The V and J genes are TRBV18 and TRBJ2-3; 7 bases fit TRBD2. The ends lost 3 bases at V and 4 bases at J; junction bases unmatched: 7. The CDR3 loop spans 15 amino acids. Germline CDR1 is KGHSH and CDR2 is LQKENI. CDR3 protein: CASSPRAGDADTQYF. The CDR3 DNA sequence: TGTGCCAGCTCACCTCGGGCGGGAGATGCAGATACGCAGTATTTT.

The chain links TRBV7-2 to TRBJ1-2; 7 bases line up with TRBD1. The CDR3 covers 12 residues. Germline V gives CDR1 SGHTA, CDR2 FQGNSA. J was trimmed by 13 bases and V by 1 base; bases with no gene match: 6. The CDR3 sequence is CASSLVHRGFTF. CDR3 sequence (DNA): TGTGCCAGCAGCTTAGTCCACAGGGGATTCACCTTC. Full variable domain (missing parts from reference TRBV7-2 and TRBJ1-2): GAGVSQSPSNKVTEKGKDVELRCDPISGHTALYWYRQSLGQGLEFLIYFQGNSAPDKSGLPSDRFSAERTGGSVSTLTIQRTQQEDSAVYLCASSLVHRGFTFGSGTRLTVV.

This clone appeared once. The chain couples TRBV28 to TRBJ2-6; TRBD1 might be the D (6 bases). The V gene's germline CDR1 is MDHEN and CDR2 SYDVKM. This CDR3 is built from 16 residues. V lost 4 bases and J 0 bases, leaving 10 bases between the germline ends. CDR3 loop: CASSSQGLSGANVLTF. The DNA of the CDR3 is TGTGCCAGCAGTTCGCAGGGGCTCTCTGGGGCCAACGTCCTGACTTTC.

The chain combines TRBV9 with TRBJ1-4, with 7 bases aligning to TRBD1. CDR1 is SGDLS, CDR2 YYNGEE, per germline. Germline trimming cut 4 bases from V and 8 bases from J; bases unmatched to any gene: 8. The CDR3 contains 14 residues. The CDR3 DNA reads TGTGCCAGCAGCCCCAAGGGGGCCGGAGAAAAACTGTTTTTT. Protein sequence: CASSPKGAGEKLFF.

The V and J genes are TRBV30 and TRBJ1-2; 7 bases agree with TRBD1. The CDR3 is 13 amino acids. V lost 4 bases and J lost 2; bases outside the gene matches: 4. CDR1 is GTSNPN and CDR2 is SVGIG in the germline V gene (reference sequence). CDR3 residues: CAWTAGGNYGYTF. The CDR3 nucleotides are TGTGCCTGGACGGCAGGGGGGAACTATGGCTACACCTTC.

The J gene is TRBJ2-7, the V gene TRBV25-1; the match to TRBD2 covers 10 bases. The CDR3 spans 14 residues. V gave up 6 bases and J gave up 4 bases; unmatched junction bases: 6. CDR1 is MGHDK and CDR2 is SYGVNS in the germline V gene. This chain's CDR3 is CASRPSGSLYEQYF. In DNA, the CDR3 is TGTGCCAGCAGGCCTAGCGGGAGTCTTTACGAGCAGTACTTC.

The gene calls are TRBV23-1 and TRBJ1-2, with D uncertain. TRBV23-1 is an ORF, and what it does is uncertain. The CDR3 totals 13 residues. V was pared by 2 bases and J by 6 bases, with 10 bases between. CDR3 DNA: TGCGCCAGCAGTCAACCGGCCGGGAATGGCTACACCTTC. Translated: CASSQPAGNGYTF.

The V and J genes are TRBV5-1 and TRBJ2-5; tentatively, D is TRBD2 (5 bases). The V and J ends lost 0 bases and 4 bases respectively, with 7 bases between them. The CDR3 is 13 residues long. Germline CDR1 is SGHRS and CDR2 is YFSETQ. The CDR3 region is CASSLGAGETQYF. The DNA for the CDR3 is TGCGCCAGCAGCTTGGGCGCGGGAGAGACCCAGTACTTC.

The chain couples TRBV27 to TRBJ1-1; 8 positions agree with TRBD1. The V gene end was trimmed by 8 bases and the J gene end by 1 base; junction bases not matched to a gene: 9. The CDR3 is 15 amino acids. Germline loops: CDR1 MNHEY, CDR2 SMNVEV (reference sequence). CDR3 region: CASRRLQGENTEAFF. CDR3 nucleotides: TGTGCCAGCCGTCGCCTACAGGGGGAGAACACTGAAGCTTTCTTT.

The gene calls are TRBV24-1 and TRBJ2-3, with D perhaps matching TRBD2 (5 bases). The V end was cut by 0 bases, the J end by 0 bases, with 15 bases between. The CDR3 length is 18 residues. Germline assignment: CDR1 KGHDR and CDR2 SFDVKD. This chain's CDR3 is CATSDLRTGQTSTDTQYF. The DNA of the CDR3 is TGTGCCACCAGTGATTTGCGGACTGGGCAAACTAGCACAGATACGCAGTATTTT.

The V call is TRBV5-4, the J call TRBJ2-2, with 9 bases matching TRBD2. The CDR3 sequence is 16 residues long. The V gene end was trimmed by 3 bases and the J gene end by 3 bases; junction bases not matched to a gene: 6. Germline CDR1 reads SGHNT; CDR2 reads YYREEE (reference sequence). The chain's CDR3 is CASSSLAGHDTGELFF. The CDR3 coding sequence is TGTGCCAGCAGCTCACTAGCGGGCCATGACACCGGGGAGCTGTTTTTT.

The chain carries TRBV19 and TRBJ2-4, with 10 bases that match TRBD2. The CDR3 has 18 residues. The V gene's germline CDR1 is LNHDA and CDR2 SQIVND (reference sequence). V lost 0 bases and J lost 1; bases outside the gene matches: 6. The CDR3 DNA is TGTGCCAGTAGTATAGAGAGCGCTAGCGGGAGTGCCAAAAACATTCAGTACTTC. Protein sequence: CASSIESASGSAKNIQYF.

The V and J genes are TRBV6-5 and TRBJ1-5, with D possibly TRBD1 on 6 matching bases. V was pared by 5 bases and J by 4 bases, with 12 bases between. The length of the CDR3 is 14 residues. Germline values: CDR1 MNHEY, CDR2 SVGAGI. In nucleotides, the CDR3 is TGTGCCAGCAGTACAGGGTTTGTGAATCAGCCCCAGCATTTT. Protein sequence: CASSTGFVNQPQHF.

The chain uses TRBV10-3 and TRBJ2-1; TRBD2 agrees at 10 bases. The CDR3 is 16 amino acids. From germline, CDR1 is ENHRY and CDR2 SYGVKD. The ends lost 3 bases at V and 8 bases at J; junction bases unmatched: 10. In DNA, the CDR3 is TGTGCCATCAGTGAACCCTCCAGCGGGGGGGCCTATGAGCAGTTCTTC. Its protein product is CAISEPSSGGAYEQFF.

V and J are TRBV29-1 and TRBJ1-5; weak D call: TRBD1 (5 bases). V lost 6 bases and J 3 bases, leaving 12 bases between the germline ends. Germline CDR1 and CDR2: SQVTM and ANQGSEA. The CDR3 totals 13 residues. CDR3 protein: CSVGGLNNQPQHF. The DNA for the CDR3 is TGCAGCGTGGGGGGTCTTAACAATCAGCCCCAGCATTTT.

The CDR3 spells CASSSETGINEKLFF. The DNA of the CDR3 is TGTGCCAGCAGTTCCGAGACAGGAATTAATGAAAAACTGTTTTTT. The chain employs TRBV28 and TRBJ1-4, with D perhaps matching TRBD1 (6 bases). Germline lookup yields CDR1 MDHEN and CDR2 SYDVKM. V lost 4 bases to trimming and J lost 4 bases, with 13 bases between them. The CDR3 spans 15 residues. Based on the CDR3 plus reference TRBV28 and TRBJ1-4, the full variable domain is DVKVTQSSRYLVKRTGEKVFLECVQDMDHENMFWYRQDPGLGLRLIYFSYDVKMKEKGDIPEGYSVSREKKERFSLILESASTNQTSMYLCASSSETGINEKLFFGSGTQLSVL.

This clone was seen a single time. The V gene is TRBV9, the J gene TRBJ2-2, with a tentative D call TRBD2 (5 bases). This CDR3 spans 15 amino acids. Trimming took 0 bases from V and 6 from J, leaving 12 bases between them. Per the germline V gene, CDR1 is SGDLS and CDR2 is YYNGEE. CDR3 protein: CASSVVPGSAGELFF. CDR3 bases: TGTGCCAGCAGCGTAGTCCCGGGGTCGGCCGGGGAGCTGTTTTTT.

J is TRBJ1-1 and V is TRBV12-3 or TRBV12-4, with a tentative D call TRBD1 (5 bases). The CDR3 is made up of 13 amino acids. Trimming took 5 bases from V and 3 from J, leaving 10 bases between them. CDR3 DNA: TGTGCCAGCAGTAAACGACAGTACACTGAAGCTTTCTTT. Encoded protein: CASSKRQYTEAFF.

The CDR3 is CASSSRDYAEAFF. The CDR3 coding sequence is TGTGCCAGCAGCTCCAGGGATTACGCTGAAGCTTTCTTT. V usage is TRBV5-5 and J usage is TRBJ1-1; D might be TRBD1 (5 bases). The germline V gene encodes CDR1 SGHKS and CDR2 YYEKEE (reference sequence). The CDR3 runs to 13 residues. Trimming pared 3 bases from V and 6 bases from J, leaving 12 bases between. Combining the CDR3 with reference TRBV5-5 and TRBJ1-1 gives the whole variable domain DAGVTQSPTHLIKTRGQQVTLRCSPISGHKSVSWYQQVLGQGPQFIFQYYEKEERGRGNFPDRFSARQFPNYSSELNVNALLLGDSALYLCASSSRDYAEAFFGQGTRLTVV.

V usage is TRBV30 and J usage is TRBJ1-4, with TRBD1 as a possible D gene (5 bases). Per the germline V gene, CDR1 is GTSNPN and CDR2 is SVGIG (reference sequence). The CDR3 length is 15 residues. Trimming cost V 8 bases and J 1 base, with 17 bases left between them. This CDR3 reads CARSGPGGTNEKLFF. In DNA form, the CDR3 reads TGTGCCAGGTCGGGCCCCGGGGGAACTAATGAAAAACTGTTTTTT.

Turning to this clone: Other DNA variants within this sample encode the same CDR3. V gene TRBV18 combines with J gene TRBJ2-7, with 11 bases lining up with TRBD1. Germline V gene data show CDR1 as KGHSH and CDR2 as LQKENI. The junction had 1 base not matched to a gene; V was cut back by 2 bases and J by 4 bases. The CDR3 length is 14 residues. Here the CDR3 DNA reads TGTGCCAGCTCACCAGGGACAGGGGGTTACGAGCAGTACTTC. Translated: CASSPGTGGYEQYF.

The chain links TRBV18 to TRBJ1-2; unclear D gene. This CDR3 region has 13 residues. V lost 0 bases and J 2 bases, leaving 4 bases between the germline ends. CDR1 and CDR2 from the germline V gene are KGHSH and LQKENI. DNA for the CDR3: TGTGCCAGCTCACCACCGGAGAACTATGGCTACACCTTC. Translation: CASSPPENYGYTF.

V is TRBV25-1 and J is TRBJ2-1, with TRBD2 matching 15 bases. This CDR3 comprises 16 residues. After removal of 4 bases from V and 10 bases from J, the junction contained 8 bases not matched to a gene. CDR1 is MGHDK and CDR2 is SYGVNS in the germline V gene. CDR3 sequence: CASSGWGLAGGYEQFF. The CDR3 coding sequence is TGTGCCAGCAGTGGCTGGGGACTAGCGGGAGGTTACGAGCAGTTCTTC.

The count of this clone is one. The CDR3 nucleotides read TGTGCCAGCAGTTTATCTAGTTGGGATACGCAGTATTTT. Protein sequence: CASSLSSWDTQYF. This sequence joins TRBV27 and TRBJ2-3; no firm D call. CDR1 is MNHEY, CDR2 SMNVEV, per germline (reference sequence). Deletions cut 0 bases from V and 6 bases from J, with 7 bases between. This CDR3 is built from 13 residues.

V gene TRBV19 combines with J gene TRBJ2-3; TRBD1 is a possible D gene (5 bases). CDR1 and CDR2 from the germline V gene are LNHDA and SQIVND (reference sequence). The CDR3 runs 13 residues. The V and J ends lost 8 bases and 4 bases respectively, with 13 bases between them. The CDR3 reads CASAVGQADTQYF. The DNA of the CDR3 is TGTGCCAGTGCAGTAGGACAAGCAGATACGCAGTATTTT.

The genes are TRBV6-2 or TRBV6-3 and TRBJ2-4; D perhaps matches TRBD2 (5 bases). The CDR3 spans 15 residues. The germline gives CDR1 MNHEY, CDR2 SVGEGT. Trimming pared 2 bases from V and 4 bases from J, leaving 12 bases between. The CDR3 DNA is TGTGCCAGCAGTTACCACCTAGGAGGTAAAAACATTCAGTACTTC. Its translation: CASSYHLGGKNIQYF.